Presented here are 30 T cell receptor beta chains from one specimen sequenced in a study of shared clonotypes between healthy human individuals (dated by TCRdb to 2020 to 2021). Receptor amplification or capture employed the immunoSEQ multiplex PCR assay. TCRdb retrieved this table from immuneACCESS and kept in-frame rearrangements only. Not all clones are present; in checked studies, unresolved V genes account for under half, and no reason is known for the remainder. Within this sample are roughly 1,100,000 clones, with under 80% of them counted one time only. Of the sample, roughly 1.4% falls within the top ten clones. The specimen was memory CD4+ T cells sorted from blood. Taken with the paper, the label for cell subset or site translates to: CD45RA-negative fraction. These receptors were obtained from a man younger than 35 in good health.

The J gene is TRBJ2-7, the V gene TRBV5-8, with 8 bases matching TRBD2. The germline gives CDR1 SGHTS, CDR2 YDEGEE. J gave up 3 bases and V 6 bases, and 11 bases lay outside the gene matches. There are 15 residues in the CDR3. The chain's CDR3 is CASKSPGGGHYEQYF. CDR3 nucleotide sequence: TGTGCCAGCAAAAGCCCCGGGGGGGGCCACTACGAGCAGTACTTC. Supplemented by reference TRBV5-8 and TRBJ2-7, the full variable domain reads EAGVTQSPTHLIKTRGQQATLRCSPISGHTSVYWYQQALGLGLQFLLWYDEGEERNRGNFPPRFSGRQFPNYSSELNVNALELEDSALYLCASKSPGGGHYEQYFGPGTRLTVT.

This chain links TRBV5-1 with TRBJ2-1, with TRBD2 matching over 13 bases. The germline V gene has CDR1 SGHRS and CDR2 YFSETQ. V lost 0 bases and J lost 12; bases outside the gene matches: 9. This CDR3 spans 16 amino acids. The CDR3 coding sequence is TGCGCCAGCAGCTTGGGAGGACTAGCGGGAGAGTGGGGGCAGTTCTTC. Residues: CASSLGGLAGEWGQFF.

The chain links TRBV7-2 to TRBJ2-7, with TRBD1 as a possible D gene (6 bases). The CDR3 consists of 14 residues. Germline V gene data show CDR1 as SGHTA and CDR2 as FQGNSA. Trimming took off 5 bases at V and 4 bases at J, with 15 bases between the two ends. The CDR3 spells CASSQRVTGYEQYF. In DNA, the CDR3 is TGTGCCAGCAGCCAAAGGGTTACAGGGTACGAGCAGTACTTC.

The V gene is TRBV29-1, the J gene TRBJ1-1; no clear D. The CDR3 covers 14 residues. The germline CDR1 and CDR2 sequences are SQVTM and ANQGSEA. V was cut by 0 bases and J by 5 bases, with 13 bases left in between. In nucleotides, the CDR3 is TGCAGCGTTGAAGATCCTGCGGGTTTGACTGAAGCTTTCTTT. Amino acids: CSVEDPAGLTEAFF.

Of note for this clone: At the DNA level, this CDR3 is encoded by other sequences in the same sample as well. The CDR3 DNA is TGTGCCAGCAGCTTGAGGGGCCCCGGAAACACCATATATTTT. Residues: CASSLRGPGNTIYF. The chain uses TRBV5-6 and TRBJ1-3; possible D gene TRBD1, 5 bases. The V gene lost 1 base and the J gene lost 4 bases, with 9 bases spanning the gap. This CDR3 has 14 amino acids. Germline CDR1 SGHDT, CDR2 YYEEEE.

The chain has TRBV6-6 and TRBJ1-5; D gene uncertain. This CDR3 is 12 amino acids long. Germline-derived CDR1 and CDR2 are MNHNY and SVGAGI (reference sequence). The V and J ends lost 6 bases and 5 bases respectively, with 8 bases between them. The CDR3 bases are TGTGCCAGCAGCGACCGGTATCAGCCCCAGCATTTT. This sequence encodes CASSDRYQPQHF.

The CDR3 is CASSERGRNTEAFF. Here the CDR3 DNA reads TGTGCCAGCAGTGAAAGGGGAAGGAACACTGAAGCTTTCTTT. The chain carries TRBV25-1 and TRBJ1-1; weak D call: TRBD1 (5 bases). The CDR3 covers 14 residues. Trimming took 2 bases from V and 1 from J, leaving 8 bases between them. Germline-derived CDR1 and CDR2 are MGHDK and SYGVNS.

Worth noting for this clone: A far larger clone is only one base removed, so a read error is likely. CDR3 in amino acids: CASSLQGANTEAFF. CDR3 DNA sequence: TGTGCCAGCAGCTTACAGGGGGCGAACACTGAAGCTTTCTTT. The J gene is TRBJ1-1, the V gene TRBV11-2; the match to TRBD1 covers 8 bases. The CDR3 has 14 residues. CDR1 and CDR2 from the germline V gene are SGHAT and FQNNGV. The V and J ends lost 2 bases and 1 base, in that order; junction bases with no gene match: 0.

V is TRBV6-5 and J is TRBJ2-7; D gene ambiguous. This CDR3 contains 11 residues. V gave up 7 bases and J gave up 2 bases, with 6 bases separating them. Germline values: CDR1 MNHEY, CDR2 SVGAGI. The CDR3 DNA is TGTGCCAGCACGAGAGCCTACGAGCAGTACTTC. This translates into CASTRAYEQYF.

This clone was detected once. This rearrangement joins TRBV28 to TRBJ1-2; perhaps TRBD1 as D (6 bases). The V end was cut by 5 bases, the J end by 0 bases, with 10 bases between. The V gene's germline CDR1 is MDHEN and CDR2 SYDVKM. The CDR3 runs to 14 residues. DNA for the CDR3: TGTGCCAGCAGTCGGACAGTCACTAACTATGGCTACACCTTC. It encodes CASSRTVTNYGYTF.

In DNA form, the CDR3 reads TGTGCCAGCAGTTTACGACTACCATCTTTCAATGAGCAGTTCTTC. Protein sequence: CASSLRLPSFNEQFF. V usage is TRBV27 and J usage is TRBJ2-1; a weak D match, TRBD2 (5 bases). V lost 2 bases and J lost 6, with 14 bases in between. CDR3 size: 15 residues. The V gene's germline CDR1 is MNHEY and CDR2 SMNVEV (reference sequence).

Details on this clone: It is unclear where the CDR3 begins or ends on the DNA, so no DNA is shown, and the CDR3 is as TCRdb lists it. The V and J genes are TRBV21-1 and TRBJ2-6. TRBV21-1 is a listed pseudogene. The CDR3 comprises 19 residues, both ends counted. This chain's CDR3 is CASSKEGRTFASGANVLTF.

This chain joins TRBV5-1 and TRBJ2-3; D tentatively reads TRBD1 or TRBD2 (6 bases each). Per the germline V gene, CDR1 is SGHRS and CDR2 is YFSETQ. The V and J ends lost 6 bases and 7 bases respectively, with 15 bases between them. This CDR3 has 13 amino acids. The CDR3 DNA is TGCGCCAGCACCGTGGGGGGCTCAAATACGCAGTATTTT. Its protein is CASTVGGSNTQYF. Filled out from reference TRBV5-1 and TRBJ2-3, the complete variable domain reads KAGVTQTPRYLIKTRGQQVTLSCSPISGHRSVSWYQQTPGQGLQFLFEYFSETQRNKGNFPGRFSGRQFSNSRSEMNVSTLELGDSALYLCASTVGGSNTQYFGPGTRLTVL.

For this clone: Additional DNA sequences in this sample encode the identical CDR3. This chain joins TRBV11-2 and TRBJ1-2; perhaps TRBD1 as D (5 bases). This CDR3 contains 12 residues. Trimming took off 2 bases at V and 7 bases at J, with 8 bases between the two ends. Germline V lookup: CDR1 SGHAT, CDR2 FQNNGV. The CDR3 spells CASSLSGRGYTF. CDR3 nucleotide sequence: TGTGCCAGCAGCTTATCAGGGCGTGGCTACACCTTC.

This clone was found a few times. This chain joins TRBV28 and TRBJ1-1; D uncertain. Germline loops: CDR1 MDHEN, CDR2 SYDVKM. The ends were cut back, 7 bases at V and 3 bases at J, with 6 bases in the middle. The CDR3 is made up of 11 amino acids. CDR3 sequence reads: CASISYTEAFF. As DNA, the CDR3 is TGTGCCAGCATAAGTTACACTGAAGCTTTCTTT.

Many counts were recorded for this clone. The V call is TRBV4-3, the J call TRBJ1-2, with 9 bases lining up with TRBD1. Germline CDR1 is LGHNA and CDR2 is YSLEER. V lost 4 bases, J lost 5 bases, and 8 bases stayed unmatched. CDR3 length: 15 amino acids. This CDR3 is CASSLSGTGPYGYTF. CDR3 coding DNA: TGCGCCAGCAGCCTATCCGGGACAGGGCCGTATGGCTACACCTTC.

The gene calls are TRBV7-2 and TRBJ2-1, with 8 bases lining up with TRBD2. V lost 5 bases, J lost 9 bases, and 15 bases stayed unmatched. The CDR3 has 16 amino acids. Per germline, CDR1 SGHTA and CDR2 FQGNSA. This CDR3 reads CASSVPKGLGVSEQFF. CDR3 DNA sequence: TGTGCCAGCAGCGTACCGAAGGGACTAGGGGTGAGTGAGCAGTTCTTC. Full variable domain (remainder filled in from reference TRBV7-2 and TRBJ2-1): GAGVSQSPSNKVTEKGKDVELRCDPISGHTALYWYRQSLGQGLEFLIYFQGNSAPDKSGLPSDRFSAERTGGSVSTLTIQRTQQEDSAVYLCASSVPKGLGVSEQFFGPGTRLTVL.

J is TRBJ2-7 and V is TRBV6-1, with 13 bases aligning to TRBD2. The CDR3 totals 15 residues. The V segment lost 6 bases and the J segment 4 bases; nucleotides outside the gene matches: 6. Germline CDR1 MNHNS, CDR2 SASEGT. CDR3 sequence: CASSDGLAGDYEQYF. The DNA of the CDR3 is TGTGCCAGCAGCGATGGACTAGCGGGAGATTACGAGCAGTACTTC.

CDR3 DNA: TGTGCCTGGAGTGAACAGGGCTCCTACAATGAGCAGTTCTTC. Translation: CAWSEQGSYNEQFF. This chain joins TRBV30 and TRBJ2-1; tentative D call: TRBD1 (6 bases). Germline CDR1 reads GTSNPN; CDR2 reads SVGIG (reference sequence). This CDR3 is 14 amino acids long. V was trimmed by 1 base and J by 0 bases, leaving 7 bases between them.

Worth noting for this clone: Other nucleotide sequences in the sample specify the same CDR3. V is TRBV7-2 and J is TRBJ2-1; 10 bases map to TRBD2. The ends lost 1 base at V and 6 bases at J; junction bases unmatched: 3. CDR1 and CDR2 from the germline V gene are SGHTA and FQGNSA. The CDR3 has 15 residues. CDR3 sequence: CASSLVAGGSNEQFF. CDR3 bases: TGTGCCAGCAGCTTAGTAGCGGGAGGTTCCAATGAGCAGTTCTTC.

This sequence joins TRBV7-2 and TRBJ1-1; no reliable D call. The ends were cut back, 5 bases at V and 1 base at J, with 14 bases in the middle. This CDR3 contains 15 residues. Germline CDR1 reads SGHTA; CDR2 reads FQGNSA. CDR3 DNA: TGTGCCAGCAGCGCCTTAATAACACAGAACACTGAAGCTTTCTTT. As protein: CASSALITQNTEAFF.

The chain links TRBV15 to TRBJ1-5; D is uncertain. This CDR3 is built from 14 residues. Trimming took off 5 bases at V and 7 bases at J, with 15 bases between the two ends. CDR1 and CDR2 (germline): LNHNV, YYDKDF (reference sequence). CDR3 DNA sequence: TGTGCCACCAGCCCCGCCGGGAGGTCCCAGCCCCAGCATTTT. It specifies CATSPAGRSQPQHF.

The chain recombines TRBV10-1 with TRBJ2-1, with D possibly being TRBD1 (5 bases). From germline, CDR1 is WNHNN and CDR2 SYGVQD (reference sequence). The length of the CDR3 is 13 residues. V was shortened by 2 bases and J by 3 bases, with 5 bases between the two germline ends. Written as DNA, the CDR3 is TGCGCCAGCAGTGAGGACAGCTACAATGAGCAGTTCTTC. Translated: CASSEDSYNEQFF.

This clone occurred once. The chain couples TRBV15 to TRBJ1-5; a weak D match, TRBD1 (6 bases). Germline V gene data show CDR1 as LNHNV and CDR2 as YYDKDF (reference sequence). The CDR3 is 14 residues long. The V and J ends lost 6 bases and 3 bases respectively, with 12 bases between them. Here the CDR3 DNA reads TGTGCCACCAGTGCTGGACAGACCAATCAGCCCCAGCATTTT. The encoded protein is CATSAGQTNQPQHF.

This clone was seen only a few times. The J gene is TRBJ1-3, the V gene TRBV6-6; maybe TRBD1 (5 bases). Germline CDR1 MNHNY, CDR2 SVGAGI (reference sequence). The CDR3 has 16 amino acids. V lost 5 bases, J lost 4 bases, and 18 bases lay in between. CDR3 DNA sequence: TGTGCCAGCAGTCCGAAGGGGTTACCAAACGGAAACACCATATATTTT. Translating it yields CASSPKGLPNGNTIYF.

This rearrangement joins TRBV6-1 to TRBJ1-2; no clear D. Germline CDR1 MNHNS, CDR2 SASEGT. Trimming left V 6 bases short and J 1 base short, with 9 bases between. The CDR3 totals 13 residues. The CDR3 bases are TGTGCCAGCAGAGAGCCGGTTAACTATGGCTACACCTTC. As protein: CASREPVNYGYTF.

The chain recombines TRBV6-1 with TRBJ2-7, with D unclear. The CDR3 totals 12 residues. The germline gives CDR1 MNHNS, CDR2 SASEGT. Trimming removed 2 bases from V and 2 bases from J, with 4 bases in between. CDR3 bases: TGTGCCAGCAGTGAATTTACCTACGAGCAGTACTTC. This translates into CASSEFTYEQYF.

V is TRBV28 and J is TRBJ1-5; 8 bases line up with TRBD1. V lost 0 bases to trimming and J lost 5 bases; unmatched junction nucleotides: 0. This CDR3 region has 14 residues. Germline V gene lookup returns CDR1 MDHEN and CDR2 SYDVKM. CDR3 region: CASSLWTGDQPQHF. In DNA form, the CDR3 reads TGTGCCAGCAGTTTATGGACAGGGGATCAGCCCCAGCATTTT.

This chain uses TRBV27 with TRBJ2-1, with 10 bases matching TRBD2. Trimming took 3 bases from V and 2 from J; bases not matched to a gene: 4. Germline V gene lookup returns CDR1 MNHEY and CDR2 SMNVEV (reference sequence). The CDR3 length is 16 residues. In nucleotides, the CDR3 is TGTGCCAGCAGTTTCAGCGGGGGGGCGGCCTACAATGAGCAGTTCTTC. Encoded protein: CASSFSGGAAYNEQFF.

The chain links TRBV7-2 to TRBJ2-6, with 7 bases matching TRBD2. From germline, CDR1 is SGHTA and CDR2 FQGNSA. After removal of 5 bases from V and 2 bases from J, the junction contained 3 bases not matched to a gene. The CDR3 contains 15 residues. CDR3 in DNA: TGTGCCAGCAGCGCCACTAGCGCTGGGGCCAACGTCCTGACTTTC. Protein product: CASSATSAGANVLTF. Full variable domain (remainder filled in from reference TRBV7-2 and TRBJ2-6): GAGVSQSPSNKVTEKGKDVELRCDPISGHTALYWYRQSLGQGLEFLIYFQGNSAPDKSGLPSDRFSAERTGGSVSTLTIQRTQQEDSAVYLCASSATSAGANVLTFGAGSRLTVL.